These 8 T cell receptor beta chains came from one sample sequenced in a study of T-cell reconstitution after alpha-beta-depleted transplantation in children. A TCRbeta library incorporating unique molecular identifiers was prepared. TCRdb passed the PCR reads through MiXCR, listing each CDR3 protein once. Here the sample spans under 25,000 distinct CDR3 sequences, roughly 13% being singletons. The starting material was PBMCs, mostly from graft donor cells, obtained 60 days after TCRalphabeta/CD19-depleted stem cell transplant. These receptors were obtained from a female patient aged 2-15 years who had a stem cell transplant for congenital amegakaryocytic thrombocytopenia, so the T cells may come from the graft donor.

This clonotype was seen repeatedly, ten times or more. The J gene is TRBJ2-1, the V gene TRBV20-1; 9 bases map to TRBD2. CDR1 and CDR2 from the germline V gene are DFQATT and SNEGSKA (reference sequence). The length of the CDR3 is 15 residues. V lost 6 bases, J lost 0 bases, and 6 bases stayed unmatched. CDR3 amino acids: CSAVLAGDSYNEQFF. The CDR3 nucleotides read TGCAGTGCCGTCTTAGCGGGAGACTCCTACAATGAGCAGTTCTTC.

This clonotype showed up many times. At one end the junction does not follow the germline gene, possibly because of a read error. The CDR3 coding sequence is TGTGCCACCAGTAAGGCAGGGGGCGCCATGAACACCGGGGAACTGTTTTTT. Translation: CATSKAGGAMNTGELFF. The chain carries TRBV24-1 and TRBJ2-2; 8 bases map to TRBD1. Per the germline V gene, CDR1 is KGHDR and CDR2 is SFDVKD. The CDR3 is made up of 17 amino acids.

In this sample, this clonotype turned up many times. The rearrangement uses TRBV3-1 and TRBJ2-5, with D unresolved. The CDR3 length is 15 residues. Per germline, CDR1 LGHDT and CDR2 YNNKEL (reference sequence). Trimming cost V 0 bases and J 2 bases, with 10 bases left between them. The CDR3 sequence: CASSQDLPLQETQYF. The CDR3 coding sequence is TGTGCCAGCAGCCAAGATCTCCCCCTACAAGAGACCCAGTACTTC.

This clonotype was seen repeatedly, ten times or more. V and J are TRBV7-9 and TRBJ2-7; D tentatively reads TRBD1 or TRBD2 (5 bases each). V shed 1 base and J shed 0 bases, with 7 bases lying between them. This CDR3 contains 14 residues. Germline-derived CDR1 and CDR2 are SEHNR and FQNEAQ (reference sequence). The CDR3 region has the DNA TGTGCCAGCAGCTTAGGAGGGGTCTCCTACGAGCAGTACTTC. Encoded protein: CASSLGGVSYEQYF.

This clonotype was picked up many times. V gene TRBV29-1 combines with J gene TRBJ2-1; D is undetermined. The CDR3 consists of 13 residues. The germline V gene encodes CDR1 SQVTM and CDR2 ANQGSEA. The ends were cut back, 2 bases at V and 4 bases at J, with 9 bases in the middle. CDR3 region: CSVESPGYNEQFF. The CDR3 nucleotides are TGCAGCGTTGAATCCCCCGGGTACAATGAGCAGTTCTTC.

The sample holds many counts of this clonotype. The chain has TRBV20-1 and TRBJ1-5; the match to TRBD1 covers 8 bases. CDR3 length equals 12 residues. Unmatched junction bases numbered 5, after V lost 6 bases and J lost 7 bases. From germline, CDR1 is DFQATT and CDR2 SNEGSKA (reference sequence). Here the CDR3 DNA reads TGCAGTGCCGACAGGGGCGACCAGCCCCAGCATTTT. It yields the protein CSADRGDQPQHF.

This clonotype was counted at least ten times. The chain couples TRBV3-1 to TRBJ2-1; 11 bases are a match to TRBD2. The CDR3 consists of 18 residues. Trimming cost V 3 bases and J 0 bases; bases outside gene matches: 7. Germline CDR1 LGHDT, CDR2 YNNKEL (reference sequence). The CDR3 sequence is CASSQVLAGVGSYNEQFF. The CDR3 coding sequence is TGTGCCAGCAGCCAGGTACTAGCGGGAGTGGGCTCCTACAATGAGCAGTTCTTC.

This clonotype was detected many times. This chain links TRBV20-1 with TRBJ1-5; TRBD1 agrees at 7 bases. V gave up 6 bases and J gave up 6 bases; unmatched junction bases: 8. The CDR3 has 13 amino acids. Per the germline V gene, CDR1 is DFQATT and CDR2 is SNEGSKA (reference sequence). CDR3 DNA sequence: TGCAGTGCCCTTGGACAGGTCGGTCAGCCCCAGCATTTT. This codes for CSALGQVGQPQHF.